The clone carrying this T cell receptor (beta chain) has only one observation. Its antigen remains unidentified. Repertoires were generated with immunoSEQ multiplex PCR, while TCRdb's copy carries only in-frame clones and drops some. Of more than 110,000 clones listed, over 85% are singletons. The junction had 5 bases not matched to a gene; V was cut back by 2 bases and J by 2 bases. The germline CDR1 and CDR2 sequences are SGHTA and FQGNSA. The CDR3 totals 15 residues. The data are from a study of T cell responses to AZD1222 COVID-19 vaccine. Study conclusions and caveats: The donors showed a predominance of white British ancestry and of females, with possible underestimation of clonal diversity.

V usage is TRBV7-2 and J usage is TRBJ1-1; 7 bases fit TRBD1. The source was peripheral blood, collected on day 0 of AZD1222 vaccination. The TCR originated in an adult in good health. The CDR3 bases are TGTGCCAGCAGCTTAACGGGGGACAGCAACACTGAAGCTTTCTTT. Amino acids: CASSLTGDSNTEAFF.